Below, 10 T cell receptor beta chains from the same sample are listed, as sequenced in a study of beta chain features in type 1 diabetes. Investigators reverse transcribed all isolated RNA, so they sequenced expressed TCRB transcripts. Some clones are missing from TCRdb's copy, which holds only in-frame ones; the method was immunoSEQ multiplex PCR. The sample lists approximately 250,000 clones, over 8.5% occurring once. Specimen: naive CD4+ T cells from blood. Receptor source: a woman between 18 and 30 years old in good health.

The chain is built from TRBV18 and TRBJ1-2; D possibly corresponds to TRBD1 (5 bases). Trimming pared 2 bases from V and 1 base from J, leaving 14 bases between. The germline V gene has CDR1 KGHSH and CDR2 LQKENI. The CDR3 runs to 16 residues. The CDR3, as DNA: TGTGCCAGCTCACCAGCTACTCGGGGGGATAACTATGGCTACACCTTC. It specifies CASSPATRGDNYGYTF.

A few counts support this clone. This chain links TRBV13 with TRBJ2-1, with TRBD1 matching over 8 bases. After removal of 0 bases from V and 4 bases from J, the junction contained 11 bases not matched to a gene. CDR1 is PRHDT and CDR2 is FYEKMQ in the germline V gene (reference sequence). The length of the CDR3 is 18 residues. As DNA, the CDR3 is TGTGCCAGCAGCTTAGGGAGGCTGCAGGGGGCGTCTTACAATGAGCAGTTCTTC. Translated, it gives CASSLGRLQGASYNEQFF.

The chain has TRBV5-1 and TRBJ2-5; D call uncertain. Trimming shortened V by 3 bases and J by 4 bases, and 10 bases separated the two germline ends. Germline V CDR1 and CDR2: SGHRS, YFSETQ. The CDR3 runs 13 residues. The CDR3 DNA reads as TGCGCCAGCAGCTCTCCTACTGTAGAGACCCAGTACTTC. Amino acid sequence: CASSSPTVETQYF.

This clone was detected only a few times. The V gene is TRBV5-4, the J gene TRBJ1-2; 11 bases are shared with TRBD1. The germline V gene encodes CDR1 SGHNT and CDR2 YYREEE (reference sequence). This CDR3 is 15 amino acids long. The ends lost 3 bases at V and 7 bases at J; junction bases unmatched: 8. The CDR3 spells CASSSEDRGQSGYTF. CDR3 sequence (DNA): TGTGCCAGCAGCTCCGAGGACAGGGGGCAATCTGGCTACACCTTC.

This clone was counted between two and nine times. The rearrangement joins TRBV9 to TRBJ1-6; 7 nucleotides line up with TRBD1. Trimming cost V 4 bases and J 6 bases; bases outside gene matches: 4. The germline V gene encodes CDR1 SGDLS and CDR2 YYNGEE. This CDR3 is built from 14 residues. The CDR3 region is CASSLTGFNSPLHF. Here the CDR3 DNA reads TGTGCCAGCAGCTTGACAGGGTTTAATTCACCCCTCCACTTT. Complete variable domain (other parts from reference TRBV9 and TRBJ1-6): DSGVTQTPKHLITATGQRVTLRCSPRSGDLSVYWYQQSLDQGLQFLIQYYNGEERAKGNILERFSAQQFPDLHSELNLSSLELGDSALYFCASSLTGFNSPLHFGNGTRLTVT.

The table lists this clone with many counts. This rearrangement joins TRBV19 to TRBJ2-5; the D is unclear. The CDR3 has 12 amino acids. The germline gives CDR1 LNHDA, CDR2 SQIVND (reference sequence). The V and J ends lost 8 bases and 2 bases respectively, with 9 bases between them. The CDR3 loop reads CASAGRQETQYF. The CDR3, as DNA: TGTGCCAGTGCCGGTCGACAAGAGACCCAGTACTTC.

This chain joins TRBV30 and TRBJ1-2; the D is unclear. Trimming cost V 1 base and J 5 bases, with 11 bases left between them. The CDR3 consists of 13 residues. Germline loops: CDR1 GTSNPN, CDR2 SVGIG (reference sequence). The CDR3 nucleotides are TGTGCCTGGAGTGACCAAATCGCGTATGGCTACACCTTC. Its translation is CAWSDQIAYGYTF. The complete variable domain, with remaining parts taken from reference TRBV30 and TRBJ1-2, reads SQTIHQWPATLVQPVGSPLSLECTVEGTSNPNLYWYRQAAGRGLQLLFYSVGIGQISSEVPQNLSASRPQDRQFILSSKKLLLSDSGFYLCAWSDQIAYGYTFGSGTRLTVV.

The V gene is TRBV19, the J gene TRBJ1-6; D call uncertain. V lost 1 base to trimming and J lost 8 bases, with 6 bases between them. The CDR3 runs 13 residues. Germline V gene data show CDR1 as LNHDA and CDR2 as SQIVND (reference sequence). The CDR3 spells CASSIVGDSPLHF. The CDR3 DNA follows: TGTGCCAGTAGTATAGTCGGGGATTCACCCCTCCACTTT.

The genes are TRBV5-1 and TRBJ2-1; D not certain. The V and J ends lost 3 bases and 3 bases respectively, with 19 bases between them. The CDR3 length is 17 residues. The germline V gene encodes CDR1 SGHRS and CDR2 YFSETQ. Written as DNA, the CDR3 is TGCGCCAGCAGCTACCCGAGCGTGGGTACCCTCTACAATGAGCAGTTCTTC. Translating gives CASSYPSVGTLYNEQFF.

The V and J genes are TRBV30 and TRBJ2-5, with 7 bases identical to TRBD1. The junction had 6 bases not matched to a gene; V was cut back by 3 bases and J by 2 bases. Looked up from germline, CDR1 is GTSNPN and CDR2 is SVGIG (reference sequence). There are 14 residues in the CDR3. The DNA of the CDR3 is TGTGCCTGGAGATCACAGGGGATACAAGAGACCCAGTACTTC. Protein product: CAWRSQGIQETQYF.